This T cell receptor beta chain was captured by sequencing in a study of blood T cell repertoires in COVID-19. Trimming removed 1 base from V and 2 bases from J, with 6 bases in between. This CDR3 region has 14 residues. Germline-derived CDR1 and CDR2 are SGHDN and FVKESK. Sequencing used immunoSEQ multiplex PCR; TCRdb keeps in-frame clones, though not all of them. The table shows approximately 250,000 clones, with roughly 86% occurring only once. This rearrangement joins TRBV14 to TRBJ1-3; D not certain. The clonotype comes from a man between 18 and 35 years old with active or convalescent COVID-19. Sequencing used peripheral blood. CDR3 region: CASSQGATGNTIYF. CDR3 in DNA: TGTGCCAGCAGCCAAGGGGCGACTGGAAACACCATATATTTT.